Below, 22 T cell receptor beta chains from the same sample are listed, as sequenced in a study of CD8+CD57+ T cells in acquired aplastic anemia. Template material for TCR beta VDJ and CDR3 profiling consisted of genomic DNA. MiXCR, applied by TCRdb to the reads, yields one record per CDR3 protein. The sample has a few hundred thousand distinct CDR3 sequences; 40% to 60% are singletons. Patients sequenced had flow cytometry evidence of CD8+CD57+ cell expansion. Input material: sorted CD4+, CD8+, or CD8+CD57+ T cells (not recorded which) from PBMCs. The receptors here all came from a human donor with aplastic anemia.

The chain combines TRBV7-2 with TRBJ2-7; 9 bases are shared with TRBD1. Looked up from germline, CDR1 is SGHTA and CDR2 is FQGNSA. The ends lost 8 bases at V and 4 bases at J; junction bases unmatched: 12. The CDR3 runs 15 residues. The CDR3 bases are TGTGCCAGCCCACCGGGGACAGGGACCAGGTACGAGCAGTACTTC. Its translation: CASPPGTGTRYEQYF.

The V call is TRBV29-1, the J call TRBJ2-7; D unclear. CDR3 size: 13 residues. The germline V gene has CDR1 SQVTM and CDR2 ANQGSEA. The ends were cut back, 6 bases at V and 3 bases at J, with 15 bases in the middle. CDR3 residues: CSVATGSGYEQYF. The CDR3 DNA follows: TGCAGCGTAGCGACCGGATCGGGCTACGAGCAGTACTTC.

Remarks on this clonotype: A clone one base away is much larger, so this may be a read error. This rearrangement joins TRBV27 to TRBJ2-3; D unclear. The J call may be mistaken, given a closer DNA end match to TRBJ1-5. The CDR3 consists of 14 residues. Germline V gives CDR1 MNHEY, CDR2 SMNVEV (reference sequence). CDR3 loop: CASSFAASTDTQHF. For the CDR3, the DNA is TGTGCCAGCAGTTTCGCCGCTAGCACAGATACGCAGCATTTT.

The chain links TRBV19 to TRBJ2-6; the D gene is possibly TRBD2 (6 bases). Germline V CDR1 and CDR2: LNHDA, SQIVND (reference sequence). Trimming removed 8 bases from V and 2 bases from J, with 16 bases in between. The CDR3 runs to 16 residues. In DNA form, the CDR3 reads TGTGCCAGTCTTAGGGGCGGAGGGACTGGGGCCAACGTCCTGACTTTC. Translated: CASLRGGGTGANVLTF.

V and J are TRBV5-1 and TRBJ1-2; D is possibly TRBD1 (5 bases). CDR1 is SGHRS, CDR2 YFSETQ, per germline. V was cut by 0 bases and J by 7 bases, with 19 bases left in between. The CDR3 is 16 amino acids. The CDR3 nucleotides are TGCGCCAGCAGCTTGGATGGGACCCTCGCCATTGGTGGCTACACCTTC. As protein: CASSLDGTLAIGGYTF.

This clonotype was found many times. This sequence joins TRBV19 and TRBJ1-3; TRBD1 might be the D (6 bases). This CDR3 is built from 15 residues. V was shortened by 3 bases and J by 8 bases, with 17 bases between the two germline ends. Germline V gene lookup returns CDR1 LNHDA and CDR2 SQIVND (reference sequence). The CDR3 DNA is TGTGCCAGTAGTATGAGGGCAGGGGAAAGGGACACCATATATTTT. Its protein product is CASSMRAGERDTIYF.

This clonotype was counted at least ten times. Because it lacks the conserved phenylalanine or tryptophan at the end, this CDR3 is likely a read error. Because the CDR3's place on the DNA is in doubt, the DNA is left out and the CDR3 is given as listed by TCRdb. The chain joins TRBV2 to TRBJ2-3; the table's D call, TRBD1, has no DNA check behind it. Counting both end residues, the CDR3 totals 12 amino acids. Germline V gene sequence: CDR1 SNHLY, CDR2 FYNNEI. The CDR3 sequence: CASSGEPANWGI.

This clonotype was counted between two and nine times. A much larger clone differs from this one at a single base, so this may be a read error. The V call is TRBV20-1, the J call TRBJ2-7, with TRBD1 identical over 7 bases. The CDR3 is made up of 13 amino acids. Germline V gene lookup returns CDR1 DFQATT and CDR2 SNEGSKA (reference sequence). CDR3 bases: TGCAGTGCTAGCCGGGGACAGTCCTACGGGCAGTACTTC. Residues: CSASRGQSYGQYF.

The V and J genes are TRBV7-8 and TRBJ1-1; 9 nucleotides align to TRBD1. J lost 3 bases, V lost 6 bases, and 5 bases had no gene match. The CDR3 loop spans 14 amino acids. The germline V gene has CDR1 SGHVS and CDR2 FQNEAQ. The CDR3 is CASRTGGGDTEAFF. CDR3 sequence (DNA): TGTGCCAGCAGGACAGGGGGGGGGGACACTGAAGCTTTCTTT.

This clonotype was seen once. CDR3 sequence (DNA): TGTGCCAGCAGCTTAGCAATATACGGGGAGCAGTACTTC. Translated, it gives CASSLAIYGEQYF. V and J are TRBV7-6 and TRBJ2-7, with D unresolved. The CDR3 is 13 residues long. CDR1 SGHVS and CDR2 FNYEAQ come from the germline V gene. V lost 0 bases, J lost 7 bases, and 10 bases lay in between. Filled out from reference TRBV7-6 and TRBJ2-7, the complete variable domain reads GAGVSQSPRYKVTKRGQDVALRCDPISGHVSLYWYRQALGQGPEFLTYFNYEAQQDKSGLPNDRFSAERPEGSISTLTIQRTEQRDSAMYRCASSLAIYGEQYFGPGTRLTVT.

A word on this clonotype: A read error is possible here, since a much larger clone lies one base away. V usage is TRBV24-1 and J usage is TRBJ2-1; TRBD2 matches at 10 bases. Germline V gene sequence: CDR1 KGHDR, CDR2 SFDVKD. This CDR3 comprises 15 residues. CDR3 sequence: CASSYASGGGGEQFF. The CDR3, as DNA: TGTGCCAGCAGTTATGCTAGCGGGGGTGGGGGTGAGCAGTTCTTC.

This clonotype appeared once. The chain has TRBV10-1 and TRBJ2-7, with 7 bases matching TRBD1. Germline CDR1 is WNHNN and CDR2 is SYGVQD (reference sequence). The CDR3 extends over 15 amino acids. Germline trimming cut 6 bases from V and 3 bases from J; bases unmatched to any gene: 11. The CDR3 protein is CASSFNPGQNYEQYF. The DNA for the CDR3 is TGCGCCAGCAGCTTCAACCCGGGACAGAACTACGAGCAGTACTTC.

This clonotype appeared many times. The V gene is TRBV12-3 or TRBV12-4, the J gene TRBJ1-2; the D gene is possibly TRBD1 (6 bases). This CDR3 has 15 residues. V lost 7 bases to trimming and J lost 6 bases, with 21 bases between them. In DNA form, the CDR3 reads TGTGCCAGCACCCAGGCGTGGGGGCACCAACATGGCTACACCTTC. Translation gives CASTQAWGHQHGYTF.

This clonotype has just a few counts. The chain couples TRBV29-1 to TRBJ2-7, with D perhaps assigned TRBD1 or TRBD2 (5 bases each). This CDR3 contains 13 residues. The V and J ends lost 6 bases and 2 bases respectively, with 14 bases between them. CDR1 and CDR2 (germline): SQVTM, ANQGSEA. The CDR3 sequence: CSVSGPDPYEQYF. In nucleotides, the CDR3 is TGCAGCGTGTCGGGACCCGATCCCTACGAGCAGTACTTC.

This clonotype was seen repeatedly, ten times or more. The J gene is TRBJ1-1, the V gene TRBV20-1; 7 bases fit TRBD1. Germline values: CDR1 DFQATT, CDR2 SNEGSKA (reference sequence). This CDR3 contains 13 residues. The V and J ends lost 6 bases and 5 bases, in that order; junction bases with no gene match: 9. CDR3 protein: CSAIQQGLTEAFF. Written as DNA, the CDR3 is TGCAGTGCGATCCAACAGGGGCTAACTGAAGCTTTCTTT.

This chain links TRBV10-2 with TRBJ2-1, with 7 nucleotides matching TRBD1. The CDR3 has 15 residues. Germline loops: CDR1 WSHSY, CDR2 SAAADI. The V and J ends lost 6 bases and 7 bases, in that order; junction bases with no gene match: 12. This CDR3 is CASSGDSQGYNEQFF. The DNA for the CDR3 is TGCGCCAGCAGCGGGGACAGTCAGGGGTATAATGAGCAGTTCTTC.

This clonotype has just a few counts. The chain has TRBV19 and TRBJ2-3, with 8 bases lining up with TRBD1. V dropped 10 bases and J dropped 3; count of bases not matched to a gene: 12. Germline V CDR1 and CDR2: LNHDA, SQIVND (reference sequence). This CDR3 has 15 amino acids. The CDR3 here is CATQGAGRSTDTQYF. CDR3 DNA sequence: TGTGCCACCCAGGGGGCGGGGAGGAGTACAGATACGCAGTATTTT. The variable domain in full, completed from reference TRBV19 and TRBJ2-3, reads DGGITQSPKYLFRKEGQNVTLSCEQNLNHDAMYWYRQDPGQGLRLIYYSQIVNDFQKGDIAEGYSVSREKKESFPLTVTSAQKNPTAFYLCATQGAGRSTDTQYFGPGTRLTVL.

The chain combines TRBV15 with TRBJ2-7, with D maybe TRBD1 (5 bases). This CDR3 has 13 amino acids. Trimming took 1 base from V and 3 from J, leaving 7 bases between them. The germline gives CDR1 LNHNV, CDR2 YYDKDF (reference sequence). As DNA, the CDR3 is TGTGCCACCAGCAGAGGGACAAGCTACGAGCAGTACTTC. Translating it yields CATSRGTSYEQYF. The whole variable domain, filled in from reference TRBV15 and TRBJ2-7, reads DAMVIQNPRYQVTQFGKPVTLSCSQTLNHNVMYWYQQKSSQAPKLLFHYYDKDFNNEADTPDNFQSRRPNTSFCFLDIRSPGLGDTAMYLCATSRGTSYEQYFGPGTRLTVT.

In this sample, this clonotype turned up many times. V is TRBV12-3 or TRBV12-4 and J is TRBJ2-3, with TRBD1 identical over 8 bases. Trimming at V came to 1 base and at J to 0 bases, leaving 3 bases not matched to a gene. The CDR3 runs to 16 residues. CDR3 amino acids: CASSLVRTGSTDTQYF. The CDR3 DNA reads as TGTGCCAGCAGTTTAGTGAGGACAGGGAGCACAGATACGCAGTATTTT.

At least ten counts were recorded for this clonotype. This chain uses TRBV7-9 with TRBJ1-1; D possibly corresponds to TRBD1 (5 bases). Germline CDR1 and CDR2: SEHNR and FQNEAQ (reference sequence). V was clipped by 1 base and J by 4 bases, with 7 bases between them. There are 13 residues in the CDR3. CDR3 DNA: TGTGCCAGCAGCTTAGGGGGCCTCACTGAAGCTTTCTTT. Translated: CASSLGGLTEAFF.

This clonotype was recorded many times. J is TRBJ2-5 and V is TRBV18; D unresolved. Germline V CDR1 and CDR2: KGHSH, LQKENI. This CDR3 contains 13 residues. Trimming removed 1 base from V and 2 bases from J, with 5 bases in between. The CDR3 DNA follows: TGTGCCAGCTCACCACGTGCACAAGAGACCCAGTACTTC. Translated: CASSPRAQETQYF.

This clonotype was seen repeatedly, ten times or more. The rearrangement uses TRBV2 and TRBJ2-1, with 7 bases matching TRBD2. Germline trimming cut 7 bases from V and 7 bases from J; bases unmatched to any gene: 10. The CDR3 has 14 amino acids. CDR1 and CDR2 from the germline V gene are SNHLY and FYNNEI. Here the CDR3 reads CASTPGGGNNEQFF. The CDR3 coding sequence is TGTGCCAGCACCCCCGGGGGAGGGAATAATGAGCAGTTCTTC.